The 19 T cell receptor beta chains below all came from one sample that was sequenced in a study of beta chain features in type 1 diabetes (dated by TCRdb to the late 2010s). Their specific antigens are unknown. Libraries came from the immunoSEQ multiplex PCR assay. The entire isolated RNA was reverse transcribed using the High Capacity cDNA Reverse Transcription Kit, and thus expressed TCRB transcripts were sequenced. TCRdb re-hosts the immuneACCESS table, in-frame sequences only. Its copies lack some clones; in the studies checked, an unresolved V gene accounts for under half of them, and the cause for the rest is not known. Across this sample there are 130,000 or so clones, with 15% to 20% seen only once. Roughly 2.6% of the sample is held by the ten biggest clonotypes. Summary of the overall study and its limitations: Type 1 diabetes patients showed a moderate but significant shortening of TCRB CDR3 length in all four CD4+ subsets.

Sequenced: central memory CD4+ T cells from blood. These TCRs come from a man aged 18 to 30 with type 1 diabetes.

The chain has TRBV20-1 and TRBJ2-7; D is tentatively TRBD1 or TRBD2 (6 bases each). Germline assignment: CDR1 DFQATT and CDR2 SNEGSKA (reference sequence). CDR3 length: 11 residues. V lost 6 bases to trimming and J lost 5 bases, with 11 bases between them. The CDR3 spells CSAGGPHEQYF. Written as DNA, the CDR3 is TGCAGTGCCGGGGGCCCCCACGAGCAGTACTTC.

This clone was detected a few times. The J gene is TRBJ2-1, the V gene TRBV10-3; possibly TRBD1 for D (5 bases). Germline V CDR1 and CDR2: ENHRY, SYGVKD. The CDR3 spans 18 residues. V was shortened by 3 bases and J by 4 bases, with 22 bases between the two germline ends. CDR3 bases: TGTGCCATCAGTGAAACCAACGCGGCGGCAGGGCGATACAATGAGCAGTTCTTC. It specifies CAISETNAAAGRYNEQFF.

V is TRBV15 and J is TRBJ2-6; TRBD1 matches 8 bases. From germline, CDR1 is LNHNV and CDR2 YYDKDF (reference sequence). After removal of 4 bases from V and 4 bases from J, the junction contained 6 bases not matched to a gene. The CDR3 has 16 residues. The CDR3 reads CATSTKTGVGANVLTF. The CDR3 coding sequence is TGTGCCACCAGCACCAAGACAGGGGTGGGGGCCAACGTCCTGACTTTC.

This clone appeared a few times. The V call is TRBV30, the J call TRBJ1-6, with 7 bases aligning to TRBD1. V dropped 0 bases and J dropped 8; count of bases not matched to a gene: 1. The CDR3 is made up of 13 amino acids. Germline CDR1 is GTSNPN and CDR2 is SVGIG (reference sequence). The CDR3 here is CAWSVGGDSPLHF. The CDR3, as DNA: TGTGCCTGGAGTGTAGGGGGCGATTCACCCCTCCACTTT.

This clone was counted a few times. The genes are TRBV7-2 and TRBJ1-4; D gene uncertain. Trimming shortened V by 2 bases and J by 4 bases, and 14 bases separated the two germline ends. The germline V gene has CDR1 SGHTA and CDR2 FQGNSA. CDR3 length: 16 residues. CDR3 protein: CASSLTFSLGNEKLFF. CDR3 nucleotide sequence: TGTGCCAGCAGCTTAACCTTCAGTCTGGGTAATGAAAAACTGTTTTTT.

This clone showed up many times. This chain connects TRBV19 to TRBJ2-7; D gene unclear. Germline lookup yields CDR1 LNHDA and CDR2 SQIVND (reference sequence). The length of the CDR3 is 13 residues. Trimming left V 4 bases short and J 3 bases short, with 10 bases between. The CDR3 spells CASSKKNNYEQYF. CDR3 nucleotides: TGTGCCAGTAGTAAAAAAAACAACTACGAGCAGTACTTC.

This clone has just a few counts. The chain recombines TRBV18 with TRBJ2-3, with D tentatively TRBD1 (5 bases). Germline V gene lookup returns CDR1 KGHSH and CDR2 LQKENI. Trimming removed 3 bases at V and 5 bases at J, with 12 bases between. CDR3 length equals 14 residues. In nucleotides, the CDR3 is TGTGCCAGCTCACCTCGACGGACATTAGATACGCAGTATTTT. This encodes CASSPRRTLDTQYF.

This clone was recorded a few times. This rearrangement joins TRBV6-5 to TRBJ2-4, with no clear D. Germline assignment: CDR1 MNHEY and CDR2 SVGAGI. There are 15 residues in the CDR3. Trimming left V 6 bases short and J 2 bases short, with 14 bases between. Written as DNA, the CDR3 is TGTGCCAGCAGCAAATTCAGTGATACCAAAAACATTCAGTACTTC. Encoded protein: CASSKFSDTKNIQYF.

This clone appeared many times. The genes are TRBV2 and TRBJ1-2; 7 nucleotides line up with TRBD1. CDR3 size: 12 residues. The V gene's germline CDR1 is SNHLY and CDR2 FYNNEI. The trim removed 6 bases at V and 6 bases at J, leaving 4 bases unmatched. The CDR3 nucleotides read TGTGCCAGCAGGCTTACAGGGGATGGCTACACCTTC. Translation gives CASRLTGDGYTF. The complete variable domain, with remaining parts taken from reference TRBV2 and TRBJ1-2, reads EPEVTQTPSHQVTQMGQEVILRCVPISNHLYFYWYRQILGQKVEFLVSFYNNEISEKSEIFDDQFSVERPDGSNFTLKIRSTKLEDSAMYFCASRLTGDGYTFGSGTRLTVV.

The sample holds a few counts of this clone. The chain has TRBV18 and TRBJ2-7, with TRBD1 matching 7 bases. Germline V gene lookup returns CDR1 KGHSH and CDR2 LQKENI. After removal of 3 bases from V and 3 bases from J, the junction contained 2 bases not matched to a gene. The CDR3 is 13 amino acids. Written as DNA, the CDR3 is TGTGCCAGCTCACCTGCAGGGGGCTACGAGCAGTACTTC. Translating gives CASSPAGGYEQYF.

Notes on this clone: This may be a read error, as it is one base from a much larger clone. CDR3 DNA sequence: TGTGCCAGCAGCTTACGTCCGTATGCGACCCAGTACTTC. As protein: CASSLRPYATQYF. The chain recombines TRBV7-2 with TRBJ2-5; D not certain. The CDR3 sequence is 13 residues long. Germline V lookup: CDR1 SGHTA, CDR2 FQGNSA. V lost 2 bases and J lost 7, with 11 bases in between.

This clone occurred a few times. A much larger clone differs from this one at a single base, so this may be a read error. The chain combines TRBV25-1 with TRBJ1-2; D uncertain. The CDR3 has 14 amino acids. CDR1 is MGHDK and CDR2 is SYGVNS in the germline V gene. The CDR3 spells CACSERYSSYGYTF. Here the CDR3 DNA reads TGTGCCTGCAGTGAAAGATATTCTAGCTATGGCTACACCTTC.

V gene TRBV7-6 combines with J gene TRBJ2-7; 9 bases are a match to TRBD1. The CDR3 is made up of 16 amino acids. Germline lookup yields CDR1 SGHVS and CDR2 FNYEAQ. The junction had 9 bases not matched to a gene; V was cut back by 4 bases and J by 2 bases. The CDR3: CASSSGLRDRAYEQYF. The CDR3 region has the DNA TGTGCCAGCAGCTCGGGCCTAAGGGACAGGGCCTACGAGCAGTACTTC.

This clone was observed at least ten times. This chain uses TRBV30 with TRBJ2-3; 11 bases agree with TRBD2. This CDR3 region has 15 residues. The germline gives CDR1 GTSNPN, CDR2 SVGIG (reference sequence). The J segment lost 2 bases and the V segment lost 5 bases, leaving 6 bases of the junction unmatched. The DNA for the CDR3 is TGTGCCTGGGGCGGGACTAGCGGATACACAGATACGCAGTATTTT. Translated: CAWGGTSGYTDTQYF. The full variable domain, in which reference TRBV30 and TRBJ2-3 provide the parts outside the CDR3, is SQTIHQWPATLVQPVGSPLSLECTVEGTSNPNLYWYRQAAGRGLQLLFYSVGIGQISSEVPQNLSASRPQDRQFILSSKKLLLSDSGFYLCAWGGTSGYTDTQYFGPGTRLTVL.

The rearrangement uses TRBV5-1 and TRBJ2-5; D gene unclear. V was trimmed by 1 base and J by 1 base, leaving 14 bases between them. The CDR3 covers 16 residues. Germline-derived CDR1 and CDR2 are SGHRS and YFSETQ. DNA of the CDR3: TGCGCCAGCAGCTTGCGGGTGGGGTCCAGCCAAGAGACCCAGTACTTC. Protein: CASSLRVGSSQETQYF.

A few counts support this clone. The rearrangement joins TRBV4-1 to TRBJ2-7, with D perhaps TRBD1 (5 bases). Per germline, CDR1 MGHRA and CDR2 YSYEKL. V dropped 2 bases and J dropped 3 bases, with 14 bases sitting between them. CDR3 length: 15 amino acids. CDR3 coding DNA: TGCGCCAGCAGCCAAAGTCGAGGACACCTCTACGAGCAGTACTTC. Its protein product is CASSQSRGHLYEQYF.

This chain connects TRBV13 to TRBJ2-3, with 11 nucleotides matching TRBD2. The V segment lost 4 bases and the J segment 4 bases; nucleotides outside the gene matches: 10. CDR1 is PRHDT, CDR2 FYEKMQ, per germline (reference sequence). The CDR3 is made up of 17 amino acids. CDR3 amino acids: CASSSRLAGGRADTQYF. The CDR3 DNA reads TGTGCCAGCAGCTCACGCCTAGCGGGGGGCCGGGCAGATACGCAGTATTTT.

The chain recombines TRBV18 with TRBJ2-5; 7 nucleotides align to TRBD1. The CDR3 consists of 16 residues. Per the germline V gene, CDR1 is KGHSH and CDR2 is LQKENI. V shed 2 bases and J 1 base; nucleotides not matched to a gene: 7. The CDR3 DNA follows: TGTGCCAGCTCACCAATGTCGACAGGGCCCCAAGAGACCCAGTACTTC. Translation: CASSPMSTGPQETQYF.

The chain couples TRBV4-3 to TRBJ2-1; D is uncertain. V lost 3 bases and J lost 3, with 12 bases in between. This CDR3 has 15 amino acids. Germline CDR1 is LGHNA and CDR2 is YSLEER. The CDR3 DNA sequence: TGCGCCAGCAGCCACGTAGCCGGAAACTACAATGAGCAGTTCTTC. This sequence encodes CASSHVAGNYNEQFF.